In its sample, the clone carrying this T cell receptor beta chain is medium-sized (0.01 to 0.1%). What it binds is unknown. Template came from bulk tumor genomic DNA, at approximately 600 ng per sample. Primary tumors were biopsied several times each, far apart, intraoperatively. Their non-small cell lung cancer was newly diagnosed and untreated, and the patients underwent curative surgery. The sample originates from a study of immune heterogeneity within non-small cell lung tumors. The overall study: Classification of the tumors gave a few squamous cell carcinomas, over nine non-squamous carcinomas and 1 not otherwise specified.

Study-wide findings and caveats: Largely different high-frequency T-cell receptor beta clonotypes were found between individual patients. Different tumor locations in one patient shared dominant CDR3 beta clonotypes yet harbored unique high-frequency clones.

The TCR beta CDR3 region was amplified by multiplex PCR employing 32 V and 13 J primers. Via MiXCR, TCRdb re-called the multiplex PCR reads, giving one row per CDR3 protein. The sample shows thousands of distinct CDR3 sequences, 20% of them seen only once. This clonotype originated in a man aged 55 to 69 with non-small cell lung cancer. Material for sequencing was lung tumor tissue.

CDR3 sequence: CASTTPGAGGTEAFF. CDR3 DNA: TGTGCCAGCACCACCCCCGGCGCCGGAGGAACTGAAGCTTTCTTT. This chain links TRBV28 with TRBJ1-1; no clear D. The CDR3 totals 15 residues. Germline loops: CDR1 MDHEN, CDR2 SYDVKM. V lost 7 bases and J lost 5, with 20 bases in between.